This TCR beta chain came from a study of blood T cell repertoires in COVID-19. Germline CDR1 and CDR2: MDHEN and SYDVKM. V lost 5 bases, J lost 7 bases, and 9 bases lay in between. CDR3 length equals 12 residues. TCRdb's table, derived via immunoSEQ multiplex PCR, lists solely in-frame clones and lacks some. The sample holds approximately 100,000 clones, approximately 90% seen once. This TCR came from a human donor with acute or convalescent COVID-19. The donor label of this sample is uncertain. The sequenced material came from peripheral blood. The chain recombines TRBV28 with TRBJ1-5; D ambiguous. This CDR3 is CASSPAWQPQHF. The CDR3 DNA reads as TGTGCCAGCAGTCCTGCGTGGCAGCCCCAGCATTTT.